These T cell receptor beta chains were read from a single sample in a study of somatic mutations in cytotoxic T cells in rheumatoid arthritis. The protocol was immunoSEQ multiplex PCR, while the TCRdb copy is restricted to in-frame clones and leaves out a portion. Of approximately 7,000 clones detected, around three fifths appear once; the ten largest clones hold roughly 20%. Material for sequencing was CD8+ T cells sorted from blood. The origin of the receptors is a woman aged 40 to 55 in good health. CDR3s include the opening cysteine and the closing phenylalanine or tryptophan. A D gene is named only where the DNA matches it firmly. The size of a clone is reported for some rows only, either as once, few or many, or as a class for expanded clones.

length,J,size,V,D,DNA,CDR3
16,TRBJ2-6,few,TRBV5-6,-,TGTGCCAGCAGCTTGGGAGGAGGGGCTGGGGCCAACGTCCTGACTTTC,CASSLGGGAGANVLTF
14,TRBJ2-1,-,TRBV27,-,TGTGCCAGCAGTTTATCGTTAGGGTTCAATGAGCAGTTCTTC,CASSLSLGFNEQFF
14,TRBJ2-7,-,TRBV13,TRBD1,TGTGCCAGCAGCACAAGGACAGGGTCCTACGAGCAGTACTTC,CASSTRTGSYEQYF
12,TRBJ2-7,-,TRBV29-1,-,TGCAGCGTTAGGGGGGAGAGCTACGAGCAGTACTTC,CSVRGESYEQYF
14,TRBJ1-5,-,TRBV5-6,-,TGTGCCAGCAGCTTGGGGATAGGGAATCAGCCCCAGCATTTT,CASSLGIGNQPQHF
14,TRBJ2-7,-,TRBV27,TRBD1,TGTGCCAGCAGTTTGGGACAGGGCACGCGCGAGCAGTACTTC,CASSLGQGTREQYF
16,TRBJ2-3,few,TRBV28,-,TGTGCCAGCAGTTCCCTGATAGCTATAGGCACACATACGCAGTATTTT,CASSSLIAIGTHTQYF
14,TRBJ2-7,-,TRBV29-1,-,TGCAGCGTGCCTTCAGGGGAGAGGGCCTACGAGCAGTACTTC,CSVPSGERAYEQYF
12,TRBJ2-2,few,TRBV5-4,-,TGTGCCAGCAGCCGAAACACCGGGGAGCTGTTTTTT,CASSRNTGELFF
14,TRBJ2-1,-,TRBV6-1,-,TGTGCCAGCAGTGACCTAGCGTCCTACAATGAGCAGTTCTTC,CASSDLASYNEQFF
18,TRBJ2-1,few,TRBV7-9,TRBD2,TGTGCCAGCGCCGGGACTAGCGGGAGCCCCATAACCTACAATGAGCAGTTCTTC,CASAGTSGSPITYNEQFF
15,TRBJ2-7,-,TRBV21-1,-,TGTGCCAGCAGCCAGGACAGGATCCTATCTTACGAGCAGTACTTC,CASSQDRILSYEQYF
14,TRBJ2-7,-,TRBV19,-,TGTGCCAGTAGTATTGGCACTGGCACCTACGAGCAGTACTTC,CASSIGTGTYEQYF
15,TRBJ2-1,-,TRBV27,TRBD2,TGTGCCAGCAGTTTGGGGACTAGCGGTTACAATGAGCAGTTCTTC,CASSLGTSGYNEQFF
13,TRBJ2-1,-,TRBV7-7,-,TGTGCTAGCAGCCGATCGGGGGTAGATGAGCAGTTCTTC,CASSRSGVDEQFF
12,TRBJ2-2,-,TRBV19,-,TGTGCCACCGAGGGGTTCACCGGGGAGCTGTTTTTT,CATEGFTGELFF